These 16 T cell receptor beta chains were sequenced from one sample in a study of OX40 agonist ivuxolimab in advanced cancers. Repertoires were generated with immunoSEQ multiplex PCR, while TCRdb's copy carries only in-frame clones and drops some. In the table there are about 68,000 clones, more than 75% of which are singletons. Material: CD4+ or CD8+ T cells sorted from blood, obtained in a trial of the OX40 agonist ivuxolimab. The receptors here all came from an adult with an advanced solid tumor such as melanoma, head and neck, liver or kidney cancer.

V is TRBV25-1 and J is TRBJ1-2; perhaps TRBD1 as D (5 bases). V dropped 6 bases and J dropped 7 bases, with 15 bases sitting between them. The CDR3 is 13 amino acids. Per germline, CDR1 MGHDK and CDR2 SYGVNS. The CDR3 DNA reads as TGTGCCAGCAGGGGAGGACATTCGGCTGGCTACACCTTC. It is translated as CASRGGHSAGYTF.

The rearrangement uses TRBV5-1 and TRBJ1-2; possible D gene TRBD1, 5 bases. Germline CDR1 and CDR2: SGHRS and YFSETQ. The CDR3 spans 14 residues. Trimming left V 2 bases short and J 6 bases short, with 14 bases between. DNA of the CDR3: TGCGCCAGCAGCTTATCTCTAGGGGAAGATGGCTACACCTTC. Its protein is CASSLSLGEDGYTF.

The chain has TRBV6-5 and TRBJ2-7, with 7 bases lining up with TRBD1. J lost 2 bases, V lost 6 bases, and 7 bases had no gene match. The CDR3 contains 14 residues. Germline V gene lookup returns CDR1 MNHEY and CDR2 SVGAGI. CDR3 in amino acids: CASRSTGIPYEQYF. As DNA, the CDR3 is TGTGCCAGCAGATCGACAGGGATTCCCTACGAGCAGTACTTC.

The rearrangement joins TRBV2 to TRBJ2-1; D is ambiguous. CDR1 is SNHLY, CDR2 FYNNEI, per germline. The CDR3 runs to 14 residues. V was trimmed by 8 bases and J by 0 bases, leaving 11 bases between them. For the CDR3, the DNA is TGTGCCAGCGCCCGATCAGTCTCCTACAATGAGCAGTTCTTC. It is translated as CASARSVSYNEQFF.

This sequence joins TRBV7-2 and TRBJ2-5; D is unclear. CDR3 length: 14 amino acids. The V and J ends lost 3 bases and 0 bases respectively, with 8 bases between them. Germline CDR1 reads SGHTA; CDR2 reads FQGNSA. CDR3 in amino acids: CASSFQKYQETQYF. For the CDR3, the DNA is TGTGCCAGCAGCTTTCAGAAGTACCAAGAGACCCAGTACTTC.

The V call is TRBV28, the J call TRBJ2-3; the D gene could be TRBD1 or TRBD2 (5 bases each). The V and J ends lost 3 bases and 6 bases respectively, with 16 bases between them. The V gene's germline CDR1 is MDHEN and CDR2 SYDVKM. The length of the CDR3 is 15 residues. The CDR3: CASSLAQGAFDTQYF. CDR3 DNA sequence: TGTGCCAGCAGTTTGGCGCAGGGAGCATTCGATACGCAGTATTTT.

CDR3 protein: CASSYQGVGNTIYF. The CDR3 DNA reads TGTGCCAGCAGCTACCAGGGAGTGGGAAACACCATATATTTT. The J gene is TRBJ1-3, the V gene TRBV11-2, with a weak D call TRBD1 (5 bases). The CDR3 is 14 residues long. The V end was cut by 4 bases, the J end by 4 bases, with 11 bases between. The germline gives CDR1 SGHAT, CDR2 FQNNGV.

The CDR3 sequence: CASSRQVRGGETQYF. CDR3 coding DNA: TGCGCCAGCAGCCGACAAGTCAGGGGAGGAGAGACCCAGTACTTC. This chain joins TRBV4-1 and TRBJ2-5; the D gene could be TRBD1 or TRBD2 (6 bases each). Trimming removed 4 bases from V and 4 bases from J, with 16 bases in between. The length of the CDR3 is 15 residues. Germline V gene lookup returns CDR1 MGHRA and CDR2 YSYEKL.

The V and J genes are TRBV7-9 and TRBJ1-2; D is perhaps TRBD1 (5 bases). Looked up from germline, CDR1 is SEHNR and CDR2 is FQNEAQ (reference sequence). The length of the CDR3 is 17 residues. The germline V and J ends were trimmed by 0 bases and 3 bases, with 17 bases remaining between them. Here the CDR3 DNA reads TGTGCCAGCAGCTTAGCGCTCGGTCAGGGAATGGACTATGGCTACACCTTC. It specifies CASSLALGQGMDYGYTF. Drawing the rest from reference TRBV7-9 and TRBJ1-2, the complete variable domain is DTGVSQNPRHKITKRGQNVTFRCDPISEHNRLYWYRQTLGQGPEFLTYFQNEAQLEKSRLLSDRFSAERPKGSFSTLEIQRTEQGDSAMYLCASSLALGQGMDYGYTFGSGTRLTVV.

This chain joins TRBV7-2 and TRBJ2-3; D call uncertain. V gave up 3 bases and J gave up 0 bases, with 4 bases separating them. Looked up from germline, CDR1 is SGHTA and CDR2 is FQGNSA. The CDR3 totals 13 residues. The CDR3 loop is CASSFSSTDTQYF. Here the CDR3 DNA reads TGTGCCAGCAGCTTTTCCAGCACAGATACGCAGTATTTT.

The chain uses TRBV7-6 and TRBJ2-7; D call uncertain. Trimming took 6 bases from V and 0 from J, leaving 12 bases between them. Looked up from germline, CDR1 is SGHVS and CDR2 is FNYEAQ. The CDR3 consists of 14 residues. The CDR3 region has the DNA TGTGCCAGCAGTATTACGCCTAGCTCCTACGAGCAGTACTTC. Translated: CASSITPSSYEQYF.

The chain links TRBV7-2 to TRBJ2-7; D gene uncertain. Germline loops: CDR1 SGHTA, CDR2 FQGNSA. Trimming took off 1 base at V and 1 base at J, with 8 bases between the two ends. The length of the CDR3 is 14 residues. CDR3 DNA: TGTGCCAGCAGCTTAGATTTTGCATCCTACGAGCAGTACTTC. It yields the protein CASSLDFASYEQYF. Combining the CDR3 with reference TRBV7-2 and TRBJ2-7 gives the whole variable domain GAGVSQSPSNKVTEKGKDVELRCDPISGHTALYWYRQSLGQGLEFLIYFQGNSAPDKSGLPSDRFSAERTGGSVSTLTIQRTQQEDSAVYLCASSLDFASYEQYFGPGTRLTVT.

The chain uses TRBV5-6 and TRBJ2-3; tentatively, D is TRBD1 (5 bases). Germline V gene sequence: CDR1 SGHDT, CDR2 YYEEEE. Trimming took 0 bases from V and 4 from J, leaving 15 bases between them. The CDR3 has 16 amino acids. CDR3: CASSLEGPQVSDTQYF. In DNA, the CDR3 is TGTGCCAGCAGCTTGGAGGGGCCCCAGGTTTCAGATACGCAGTATTTT.

The gene calls are TRBV6-6 and TRBJ1-1; D is possibly TRBD1 (6 bases). The germline V and J ends were trimmed by 8 bases and 4 bases, with 14 bases remaining between them. The CDR3 contains 13 residues. Germline values: CDR1 MNHNY, CDR2 SVGAGI (reference sequence). CDR3 sequence (DNA): TGTGCCAGCGAACAGGGTTTAGGCACTGAAGCTTTCTTT. Protein: CASEQGLGTEAFF.

This chain uses TRBV6-5 with TRBJ1-4; D not certain. Germline CDR1 and CDR2: MNHEY and SVGAGI. The CDR3 totals 13 residues. Trimming stripped 2 bases from V and 7 bases from J, with 8 bases between. CDR3 region: CASSYRRFEKLFF. The CDR3 nucleotides read TGTGCCAGCAGTTACCGGCGGTTTGAAAAACTGTTTTTT.

J is TRBJ1-1 and V is TRBV2; D uncertain. The CDR3 totals 12 residues. V was cut by 8 bases and J by 1 base, with 8 bases left in between. The germline gives CDR1 SNHLY, CDR2 FYNNEI. Here the CDR3 DNA reads TGTGCCAGCGGGAGGGAGAACACTGAAGCTTTCTTT. Protein product: CASGRENTEAFF.